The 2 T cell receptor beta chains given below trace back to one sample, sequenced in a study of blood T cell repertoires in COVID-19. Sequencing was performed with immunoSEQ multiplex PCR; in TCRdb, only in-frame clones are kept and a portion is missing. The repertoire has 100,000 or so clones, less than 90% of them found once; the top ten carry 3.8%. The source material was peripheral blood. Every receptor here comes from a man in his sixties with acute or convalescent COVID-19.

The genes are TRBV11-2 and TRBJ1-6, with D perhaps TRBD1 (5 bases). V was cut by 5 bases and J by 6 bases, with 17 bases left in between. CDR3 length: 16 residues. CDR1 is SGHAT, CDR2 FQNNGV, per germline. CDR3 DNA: TGTGCCAGCAGCCTGGGGGGGTACGGCATTAATTCACCCCTCCACTTT. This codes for CASSLGGYGINSPLHF.

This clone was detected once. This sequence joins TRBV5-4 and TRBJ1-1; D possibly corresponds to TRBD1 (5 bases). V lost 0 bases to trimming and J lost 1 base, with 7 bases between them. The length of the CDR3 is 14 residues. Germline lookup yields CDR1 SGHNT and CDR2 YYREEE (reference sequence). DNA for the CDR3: TGTGCCAGCAGCTTGGCCACAGGGAACACTGAAGCTTTCTTT. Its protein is CASSLATGNTEAFF.